This T cell receptor beta chain was found in a study of PD-L1 blockade in urothelial cancer. Some clones are missing from TCRdb's copy, which holds only in-frame ones; the method was immunoSEQ multiplex PCR. The profile shows roughly 110,000 clones, approximately 90% of them singletons. The CDR3 spans 15 residues. In germline, CDR1 is MNHEY, CDR2 SVGAGI. Trimming removed 0 bases from V and 6 bases from J; junction bases left unmatched: 6. The time point here: peripheral blood 6 weeks after treatment start. Metastatic or locally advanced urothelial carcinoma was present in the patients. This sample comprised PBMCs, obtained around atezolizumab (anti-PD-L1) treatment. The clonotype was recovered from a man in his 60s with urothelial cancer. The J gene is TRBJ2-7, the V gene TRBV6-5, with 9 bases lining up with TRBD1. This CDR3 reads CASSYSRQGVGEQYF. In DNA form, the CDR3 reads TGTGCCAGCAGTTACTCTAGACAGGGGGTCGGCGAGCAGTACTTC.